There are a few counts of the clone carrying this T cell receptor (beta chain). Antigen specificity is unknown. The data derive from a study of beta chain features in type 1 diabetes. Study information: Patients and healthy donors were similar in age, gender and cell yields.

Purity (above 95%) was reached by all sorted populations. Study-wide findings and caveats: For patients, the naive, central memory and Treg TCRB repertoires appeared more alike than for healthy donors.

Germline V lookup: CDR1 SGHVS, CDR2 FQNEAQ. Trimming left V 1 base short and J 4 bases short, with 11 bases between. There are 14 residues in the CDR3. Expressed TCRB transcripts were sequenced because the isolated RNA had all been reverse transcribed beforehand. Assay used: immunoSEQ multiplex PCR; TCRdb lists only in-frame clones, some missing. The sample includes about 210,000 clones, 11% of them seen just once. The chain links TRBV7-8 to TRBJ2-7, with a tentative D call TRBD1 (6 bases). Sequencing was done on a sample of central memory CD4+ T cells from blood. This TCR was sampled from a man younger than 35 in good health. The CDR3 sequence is CASSLEQGRYEQYF. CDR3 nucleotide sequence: TGTGCCAGCAGCTTAGAACAGGGTAGATACGAGCAGTACTTC.